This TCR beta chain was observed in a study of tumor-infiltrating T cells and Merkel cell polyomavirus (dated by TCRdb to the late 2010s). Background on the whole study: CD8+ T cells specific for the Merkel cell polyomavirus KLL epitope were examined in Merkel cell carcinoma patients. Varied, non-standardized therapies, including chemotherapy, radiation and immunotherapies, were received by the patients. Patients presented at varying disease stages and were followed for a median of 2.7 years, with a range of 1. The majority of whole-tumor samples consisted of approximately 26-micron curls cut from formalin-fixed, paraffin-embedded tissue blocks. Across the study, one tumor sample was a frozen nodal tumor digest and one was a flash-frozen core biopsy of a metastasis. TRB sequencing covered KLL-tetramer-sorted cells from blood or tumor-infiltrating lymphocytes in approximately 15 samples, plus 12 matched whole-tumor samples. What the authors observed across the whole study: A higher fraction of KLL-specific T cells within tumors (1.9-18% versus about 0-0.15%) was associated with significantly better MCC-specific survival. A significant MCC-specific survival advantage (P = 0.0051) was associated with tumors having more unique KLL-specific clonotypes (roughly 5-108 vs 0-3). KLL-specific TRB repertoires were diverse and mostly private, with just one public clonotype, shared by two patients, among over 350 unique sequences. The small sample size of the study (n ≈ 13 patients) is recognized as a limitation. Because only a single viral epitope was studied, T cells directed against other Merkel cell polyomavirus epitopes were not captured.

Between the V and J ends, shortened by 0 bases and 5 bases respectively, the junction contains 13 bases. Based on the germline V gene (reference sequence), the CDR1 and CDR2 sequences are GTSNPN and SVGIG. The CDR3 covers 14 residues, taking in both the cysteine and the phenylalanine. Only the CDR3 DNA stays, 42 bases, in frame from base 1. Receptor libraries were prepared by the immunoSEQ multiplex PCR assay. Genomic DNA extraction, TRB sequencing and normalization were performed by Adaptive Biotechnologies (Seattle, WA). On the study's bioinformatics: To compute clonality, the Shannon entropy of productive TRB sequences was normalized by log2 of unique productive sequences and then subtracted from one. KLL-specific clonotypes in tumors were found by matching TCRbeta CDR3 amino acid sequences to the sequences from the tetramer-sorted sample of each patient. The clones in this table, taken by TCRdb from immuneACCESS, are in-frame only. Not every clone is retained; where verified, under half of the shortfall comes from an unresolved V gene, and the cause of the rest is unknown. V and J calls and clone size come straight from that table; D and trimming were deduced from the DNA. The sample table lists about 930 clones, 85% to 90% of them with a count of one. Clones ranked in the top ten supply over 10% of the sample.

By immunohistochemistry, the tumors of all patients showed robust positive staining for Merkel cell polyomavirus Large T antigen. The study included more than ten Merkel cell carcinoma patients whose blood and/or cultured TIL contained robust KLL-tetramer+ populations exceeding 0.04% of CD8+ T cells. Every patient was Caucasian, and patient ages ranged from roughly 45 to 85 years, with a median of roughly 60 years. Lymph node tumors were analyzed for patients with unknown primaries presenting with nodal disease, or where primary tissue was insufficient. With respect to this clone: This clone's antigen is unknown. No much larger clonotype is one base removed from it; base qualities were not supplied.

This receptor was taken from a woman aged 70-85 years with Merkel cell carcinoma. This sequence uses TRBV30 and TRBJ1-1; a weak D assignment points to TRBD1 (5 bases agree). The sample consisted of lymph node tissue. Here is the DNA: TGTGCCTGGAGTGTCACGGGGGGAGGGACTGAAGCTTTCTTT. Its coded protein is CAWSVTGGGTEAFF.